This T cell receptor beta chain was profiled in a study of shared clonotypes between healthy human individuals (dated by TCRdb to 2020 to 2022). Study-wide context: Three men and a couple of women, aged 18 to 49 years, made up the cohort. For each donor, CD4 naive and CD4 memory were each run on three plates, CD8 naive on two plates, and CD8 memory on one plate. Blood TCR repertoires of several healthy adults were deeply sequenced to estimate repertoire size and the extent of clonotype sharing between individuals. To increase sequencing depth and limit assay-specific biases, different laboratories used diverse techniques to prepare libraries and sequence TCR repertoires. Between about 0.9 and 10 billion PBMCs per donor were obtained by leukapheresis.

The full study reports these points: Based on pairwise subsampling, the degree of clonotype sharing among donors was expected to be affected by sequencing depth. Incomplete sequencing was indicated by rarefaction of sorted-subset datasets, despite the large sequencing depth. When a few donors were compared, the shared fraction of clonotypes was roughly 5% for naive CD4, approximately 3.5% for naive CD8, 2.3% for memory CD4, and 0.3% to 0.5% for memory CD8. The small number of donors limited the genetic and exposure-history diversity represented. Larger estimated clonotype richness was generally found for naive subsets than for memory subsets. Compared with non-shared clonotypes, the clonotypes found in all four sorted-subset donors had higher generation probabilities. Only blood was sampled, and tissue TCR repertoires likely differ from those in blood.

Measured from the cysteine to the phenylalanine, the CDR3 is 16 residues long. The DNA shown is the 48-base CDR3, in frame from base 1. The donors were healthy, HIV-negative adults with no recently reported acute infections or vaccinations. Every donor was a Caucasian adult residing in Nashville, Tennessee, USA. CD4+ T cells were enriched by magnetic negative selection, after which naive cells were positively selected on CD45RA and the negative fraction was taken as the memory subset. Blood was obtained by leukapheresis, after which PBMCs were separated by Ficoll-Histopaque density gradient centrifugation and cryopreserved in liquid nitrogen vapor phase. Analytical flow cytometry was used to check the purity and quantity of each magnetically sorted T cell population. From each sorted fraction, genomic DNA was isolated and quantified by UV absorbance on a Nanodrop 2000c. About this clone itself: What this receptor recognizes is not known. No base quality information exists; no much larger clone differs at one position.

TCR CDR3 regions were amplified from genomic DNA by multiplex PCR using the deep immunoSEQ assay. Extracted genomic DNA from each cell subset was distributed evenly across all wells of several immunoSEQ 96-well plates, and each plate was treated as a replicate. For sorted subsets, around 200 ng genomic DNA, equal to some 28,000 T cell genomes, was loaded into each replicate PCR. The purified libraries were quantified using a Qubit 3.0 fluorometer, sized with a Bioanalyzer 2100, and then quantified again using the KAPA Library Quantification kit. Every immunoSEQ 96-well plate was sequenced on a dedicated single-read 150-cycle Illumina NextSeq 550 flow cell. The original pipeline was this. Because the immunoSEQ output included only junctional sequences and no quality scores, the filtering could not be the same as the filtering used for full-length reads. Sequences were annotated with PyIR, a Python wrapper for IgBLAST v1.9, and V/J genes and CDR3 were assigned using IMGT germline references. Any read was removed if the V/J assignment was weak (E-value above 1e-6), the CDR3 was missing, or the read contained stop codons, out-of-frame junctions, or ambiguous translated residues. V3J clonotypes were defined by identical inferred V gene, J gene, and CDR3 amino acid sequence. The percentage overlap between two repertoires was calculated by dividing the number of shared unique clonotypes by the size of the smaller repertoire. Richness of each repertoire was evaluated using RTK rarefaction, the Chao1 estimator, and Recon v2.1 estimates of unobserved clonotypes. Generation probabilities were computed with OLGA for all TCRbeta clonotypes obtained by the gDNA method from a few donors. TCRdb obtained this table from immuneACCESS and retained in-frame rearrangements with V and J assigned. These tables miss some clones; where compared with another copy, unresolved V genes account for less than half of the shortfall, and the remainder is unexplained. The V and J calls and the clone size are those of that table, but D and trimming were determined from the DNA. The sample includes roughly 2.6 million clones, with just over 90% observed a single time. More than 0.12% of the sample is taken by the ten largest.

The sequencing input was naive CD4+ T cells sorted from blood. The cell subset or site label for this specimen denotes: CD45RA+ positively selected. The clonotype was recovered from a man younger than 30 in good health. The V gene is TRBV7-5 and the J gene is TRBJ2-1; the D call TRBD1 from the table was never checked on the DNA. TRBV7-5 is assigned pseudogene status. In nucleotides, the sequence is TGTGCCAGAAGCTTGAGGAACAGGGGGCAGGAAAATGAGCAGTTCTTC. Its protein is CARSLRNRGQENEQFF.